This entry lists 2 T cell receptor beta chains sequenced from one sample in a study of beta chain features in type 1 diabetes. Expressed TCRB transcripts got sequenced, as all isolated RNA was reverse transcribed. Profiling relied on immunoSEQ multiplex PCR, and the TCRdb table lists in-frame clones only, not all of them. Counted here are 850,000 to 900,000 clones, roughly 15% occurring once; the ten biggest clones make up around 0.02%. Input material: naive CD4+ T cells from blood. These receptors all come from a woman younger than 35 in good health.

This clone was observed a few times. The chain is built from TRBV2 and TRBJ2-1, with 10 bases identical to TRBD2. Trimming cost V 5 bases and J 12 bases; bases outside gene matches: 10. CDR1 and CDR2 (germline): SNHLY, FYNNEI. This CDR3 region has 14 residues. DNA for the CDR3: TGTGCCAGCAGTACCGGGACTAGCGCATGGGGGCAGTTCTTC. Amino acids: CASSTGTSAWGQFF.

In this sample, this clone turned up a few times. The gene calls are TRBV27 and TRBJ1-1; perhaps TRBD1 as D (6 bases). From germline, CDR1 is MNHEY and CDR2 SMNVEV (reference sequence). The CDR3 sequence is 15 residues long. V was pared by 10 bases and J by 7 bases, with 25 bases between. CDR3 sequence: CATRGGGKRSGEAFF. The CDR3 region has the DNA TGTGCCACCAGGGGTGGGGGAAAGCGTTCGGGTGAAGCTTTCTTT.